The present TCR beta chain was sequenced within a study of CD8 T cells in ankylosing spondylitis. General observations from the study: Reactive arthritis synovial fluid and blood previously showed some of these motif variants.

After removal of 5 bases from V and 1 base from J, the junction contained 4 bases not matched to a gene. This CDR3 has 17 residues. By quantitative 5'-RACE with molecular barcodes, the TCR beta libraries were made. One entry per CDR3 protein results from TCRdb running MiXCR on the 5' RACE reads. Among around 220,000 distinct CDR3 sequences listed, about 11% were seen once. This clonotype was seen a handful of times. Its antigen remains unknown. V is TRBV12-3 or TRBV12-4 and J is TRBJ2-2, with TRBD2 matching 13 bases. The sequencing input was blood, either unsorted or a sorted T cell fraction (not recorded which). The sequence derives from a male donor with ankylosing spondylitis or in good health (not recorded which). CDR3 sequence reads: CASSPRLAGGNTGELFF. In nucleotides, the CDR3 is TGTGCCAGCAGTCCTAGACTAGCGGGGGGGAACACCGGGGAGCTGTTTTTT.